A selection of T cell receptor beta chains follows, all from one sample in a study of blood T cells in healthy people across ages. Each CDR3 protein is one row after TCRdb ran MiXCR on the 5' RACE reads. Among under 2 million distinct CDR3 sequences listed, 30% to 40% were seen once. Sequenced sample: blood. The receptor set was obtained from a woman in her 30s in good health. Both conserved end residues are part of each CDR3. The order of the fields is J gene, V gene, clone size, D gene, CDR3 protein, CDR3 DNA. A D gene is named only where the DNA matches it firmly. Size tells how often a clone was seen (once, few, many) or the class of an expanded clone, and some rows leave it out.

j_call: TRBJ1-5; v_call: TRBV19; clone_size: NA; d_call: NA; cdr3_aa: CASIGSSNQPQHF; cdr3_nt: TGTGCCAGTATTGGGAGCAGCAATCAGCCCCAGCATTTT
j_call: TRBJ1-2; v_call: TRBV15; clone_size: NA; d_call: TRBD1; cdr3_aa: CATSRDRGVGSYGYTF; cdr3_nt: TGTGCCACCAGCCGGGACAGGGGCGTAGGGAGCTATGGCTACACCTTC
j_call: TRBJ2-7; v_call: TRBV20-1; clone_size: NA; d_call: TRBD2; cdr3_aa: CSASGTRSSYEQYF; cdr3_nt: TGCAGTGCTAGTGGGACTAGGAGCTCCTACGAGCAGTACTTC
j_call: TRBJ2-4; v_call: TRBV5-1; clone_size: many; d_call: NA; cdr3_aa: CASSPDSFKNIQYF; cdr3_nt: TGCGCCAGCAGCCCGGACAGCTTCAAAAACATTCAGTACTTC
j_call: TRBJ2-5; v_call: TRBV6-1; clone_size: few; d_call: NA; cdr3_aa: CASRATRIGGETQYF; cdr3_nt: TGTGCCAGCAGGGCAACCAGGATTGGTGGAGAGACCCAGTACTTC
j_call: TRBJ2-5; v_call: TRBV7-7; clone_size: NA; d_call: NA; cdr3_aa: CASGLYSGRGTQYF; cdr3_nt: TGTGCCAGCGGCTTATATTCCGGACGAGGGACCCAGTACTTC
j_call: TRBJ2-7; v_call: TRBV2; clone_size: few; d_call: NA; cdr3_aa: CASKEVSYEQYF; cdr3_nt: TGTGCCAGCAAGGAGGTGTCCTACGAGCAGTACTTC
j_call: TRBJ2-2; v_call: TRBV2; clone_size: NA; d_call: NA; cdr3_aa: CTSSPGWAGELFF; cdr3_nt: TGTACCAGCAGTCCAGGATGGGCCGGGGAGCTGTTTTTT
j_call: TRBJ1-3; v_call: TRBV6-1; clone_size: NA; d_call: NA; cdr3_aa: CASSDVGNTIYF; cdr3_nt: TGTGCCAGCAGCGATGTGGGAAACACCATATATTTT
j_call: TRBJ2-3; v_call: TRBV7-6; clone_size: few; d_call: NA; cdr3_aa: CASRAYGDLPTDTQYF; cdr3_nt: TGTGCCAGCCGAGCTTACGGTGACTTGCCCACAGATACGCAGTATTTT
j_call: TRBJ2-2; v_call: TRBV28; clone_size: NA; d_call: NA; cdr3_aa: CASSLTSGDGELFF; cdr3_nt: TGTGCCAGCAGCCTAACTTCTGGCGACGGGGAGCTGTTTTTT
j_call: TRBJ2-3; v_call: TRBV7-9; clone_size: few; d_call: NA; cdr3_aa: CASSPILAGLGTDTQYF; cdr3_nt: TGTGCCAGCAGCCCGATACTCGCCGGTCTCGGTACAGATACGCAGTATTTT
j_call: TRBJ2-3; v_call: TRBV13; clone_size: few; d_call: TRBD2; cdr3_aa: CASSLFGSGGHTDTQYF; cdr3_nt: TGTGCCAGCAGCTTATTCGGTAGCGGGGGGCACACAGATACGCAGTATTTT
j_call: TRBJ1-2; v_call: TRBV6-2/TRBV6-3; clone_size: NA; d_call: NA; cdr3_aa: CASSYRSPIGHRRSTYGYTF; cdr3_nt: TGTGCCAGCAGTTACCGGTCTCCCATTGGCCACAGGCGATCAACCTATGGCTACACCTTC
j_call: TRBJ2-3; v_call: TRBV3-1; clone_size: NA; d_call: NA; cdr3_aa: CASSPRARGTDTQYF; cdr3_nt: TGTGCCAGCAGCCCTAGAGCGCGGGGCACAGATACGCAGTATTTT
j_call: TRBJ2-7; v_call: TRBV4-2; clone_size: NA; d_call: NA; cdr3_aa: CASSRDPGEPYEQYF; cdr3_nt: TGTGCCAGCAGTCGAGATCCGGGGGAGCCCTACGAGCAGTACTTC
j_call: TRBJ2-5; v_call: TRBV3-1; clone_size: few; d_call: NA; cdr3_aa: CASSHAQRPRETQYF; cdr3_nt: TGTGCCAGCAGCCACGCACAAAGACCCCGGGAGACCCAGTACTTC
j_call: TRBJ2-1; v_call: TRBV24-1; clone_size: NA; d_call: TRBD2; cdr3_aa: CATSDRGLAGGPWSYNEQFF; cdr3_nt: TGTGCCACCAGTGACCGGGGACTAGCGGGGGGGCCGTGGTCCTACAATGAGCAGTTCTTC
j_call: TRBJ2-1; v_call: TRBV20-1; clone_size: NA; d_call: TRBD2; cdr3_aa: CSAMSGRAITYNEQFF; cdr3_nt: TGCAGTGCCATGAGCGGGAGGGCAATAACCTACAATGAGCAGTTCTTC
j_call: TRBJ2-1; v_call: TRBV10-3; clone_size: NA; d_call: NA; cdr3_aa: CAIWAEGLYNEQFF; cdr3_nt: TGTGCCATCTGGGCGGAGGGCCTCTACAATGAGCAGTTCTTC
j_call: TRBJ1-2; v_call: TRBV6-5; clone_size: few; d_call: TRBD1; cdr3_aa: CASRLTGRHGYTF; cdr3_nt: TGTGCCAGCAGACTGACAGGGAGGCATGGCTACACCTTC
j_call: TRBJ2-3; v_call: TRBV3-1; clone_size: NA; d_call: TRBD2; cdr3_aa: CASSQYLAGGRRDTQYF; cdr3_nt: TGTGCCAGCAGCCAATATCTAGCGGGGGGGCGACGGGATACGCAGTATTTT
j_call: TRBJ2-2; v_call: TRBV9; clone_size: few; d_call: TRBD1; cdr3_aa: CASSVEWTGGPGELFF; cdr3_nt: TGTGCCAGCAGCGTAGAATGGACAGGGGGTCCCGGGGAGCTGTTTTTT
j_call: TRBJ2-6; v_call: TRBV27; clone_size: few; d_call: TRBD2; cdr3_aa: CASRSWTGGLGSGANVLTF; cdr3_nt: TGTGCCAGCAGATCTTGGACGGGGGGTTTGGGCTCTGGGGCCAACGTCCTGACTTTC
j_call: TRBJ2-1; v_call: TRBV14; clone_size: few; d_call: NA; cdr3_aa: CASSQAVWAGEQFF; cdr3_nt: TGTGCCAGCAGCCAAGCGGTTTGGGCGGGAGAGCAGTTCTTC
j_call: TRBJ2-7; v_call: TRBV5-1; clone_size: NA; d_call: NA; cdr3_aa: CASSSNHGSNEQYF; cdr3_nt: TGCGCCAGCAGCTCTAATCACGGCAGCAACGAGCAGTACTTC
j_call: TRBJ1-2; v_call: TRBV6-2/TRBV6-3; clone_size: NA; d_call: TRBD1; cdr3_aa: CATAEGQGTYGYTF; cdr3_nt: TGTGCCACCGCCGAGGGACAGGGTACCTATGGCTACACCTTC
j_call: TRBJ1-2; v_call: TRBV27; clone_size: NA; d_call: NA; cdr3_aa: CASSLSGEKYGYTF; cdr3_nt: TGTGCCAGCAGTTTGTCGGGAGAGAAATATGGCTACACCTTC
j_call: TRBJ2-7; v_call: TRBV2; clone_size: NA; d_call: TRBD2; cdr3_aa: CASSEWASGGSEQYF; cdr3_nt: TGTGCCAGCAGTGAATGGGCTAGCGGGGGGAGCGAGCAGTACTTC
j_call: TRBJ2-7; v_call: TRBV4-2; clone_size: NA; d_call: TRBD1; cdr3_aa: CASSQDWTGGPRGEQYF; cdr3_nt: TGTGCCAGCAGCCAAGATTGGACAGGGGGCCCGAGGGGGGAGCAGTACTTC
j_call: TRBJ2-3; v_call: TRBV5-1; clone_size: few; d_call: TRBD2; cdr3_aa: CASRPGLAGVGVDTQYF; cdr3_nt: TGCGCCAGCAGACCGGGACTAGCGGGAGTGGGCGTAGATACGCAGTATTTT
j_call: TRBJ1-2; v_call: TRBV27; clone_size: NA; d_call: NA; cdr3_aa: CASRRRDYGYTF; cdr3_nt: TGTGCCAGCAGACGGAGGGACTATGGCTACACCTTC
j_call: TRBJ2-1; v_call: TRBV13; clone_size: few; d_call: TRBD2; cdr3_aa: CASSYSGGGYNEQFF; cdr3_nt: TGTGCCAGCAGTTATAGCGGGGGTGGCTACAATGAGCAGTTCTTC
j_call: TRBJ2-5; v_call: TRBV28; clone_size: NA; d_call: NA; cdr3_aa: CASSSPRGSETQYF; cdr3_nt: TGTGCCAGCAGTTCCCCCAGGGGTTCAGAGACCCAGTACTTC
j_call: TRBJ2-1; v_call: TRBV28; clone_size: NA; d_call: NA; cdr3_aa: CASSLRPGLDPDEQFF; cdr3_nt: TGTGCCAGCAGTTTAAGACCGGGACTGGACCCGGATGAGCAGTTCTTC
j_call: TRBJ1-1; v_call: TRBV29-1; clone_size: few; d_call: NA; cdr3_aa: CSAAVGNTEAFF; cdr3_nt: TGCAGCGCCGCGGTGGGGAACACTGAAGCTTTCTTT
j_call: TRBJ1-5; v_call: TRBV2; clone_size: NA; d_call: NA; cdr3_aa: CASKRTRVGNQPQHF; cdr3_nt: TGTGCCAGCAAACGGACCAGGGTGGGAAATCAGCCCCAGCATTTT
j_call: TRBJ2-3; v_call: TRBV2; clone_size: NA; d_call: NA; cdr3_aa: CASNWNANTDTQYF; cdr3_nt: TGTGCCAGCAACTGGAACGCTAACACAGATACGCAGTATTTT
j_call: TRBJ1-5; v_call: TRBV24-1; clone_size: NA; d_call: TRBD1; cdr3_aa: CATSDPDRGRHYSNQPQHF; cdr3_nt: TGTGCCACCAGTGATCCCGACAGGGGTCGGCATTATAGCAATCAGCCCCAGCATTTT
j_call: TRBJ2-3; v_call: TRBV5-1; clone_size: NA; d_call: NA; cdr3_aa: CASSLIPSNTDTQYF; cdr3_nt: TGCGCCAGCAGCTTGATACCCAGTAACACAGATACGCAGTATTTT
j_call: TRBJ1-1; v_call: TRBV28; clone_size: few; d_call: TRBD1; cdr3_aa: CASSPRGPTEAFF; cdr3_nt: TGTGCCAGCAGTCCCAGGGGGCCCACTGAAGCTTTCTTT
j_call: TRBJ1-2; v_call: TRBV4-1; clone_size: many; d_call: NA; cdr3_aa: CASSEDRLAFYGYTF; cdr3_nt: TGCGCCAGCAGCGAAGACAGGTTGGCATTTTATGGCTACACCTTC
j_call: TRBJ2-2; v_call: TRBV7-2; clone_size: NA; d_call: NA; cdr3_aa: CASSQRGGLTTGELFF; cdr3_nt: TGTGCCAGCAGCCAAAGGGGGGGGCTTACCACCGGGGAGCTGTTTTTT
j_call: TRBJ2-3; v_call: TRBV27; clone_size: many; d_call: NA; cdr3_aa: CASSPNWATDTQYF; cdr3_nt: TGTGCCAGCAGTCCGAATTGGGCCACAGATACGCAGTATTTT
j_call: TRBJ2-7; v_call: TRBV7-9; clone_size: NA; d_call: NA; cdr3_aa: CASSLAPLREQYF; cdr3_nt: TGTGCCAGCAGCTTAGCCCCCCTACGCGAGCAGTACTTC